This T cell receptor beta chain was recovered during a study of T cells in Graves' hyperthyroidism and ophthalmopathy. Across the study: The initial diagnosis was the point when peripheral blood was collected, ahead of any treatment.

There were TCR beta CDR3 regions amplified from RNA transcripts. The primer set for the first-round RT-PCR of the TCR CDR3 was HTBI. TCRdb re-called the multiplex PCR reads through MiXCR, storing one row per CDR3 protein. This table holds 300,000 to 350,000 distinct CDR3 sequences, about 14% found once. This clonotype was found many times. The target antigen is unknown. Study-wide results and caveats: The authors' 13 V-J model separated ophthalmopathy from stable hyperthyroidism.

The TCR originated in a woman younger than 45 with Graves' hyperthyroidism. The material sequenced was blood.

The CDR3 region has the DNA TGCAGTGCCAGACCTAGCGGGAGATTGGGATACGAGCAGTACTTC. Residues: CSARPSGRLGYEQYF. V and J are TRBV20-1 and TRBJ2-7; 10 nucleotides line up with TRBD2. Germline CDR1 is DFQATT and CDR2 is SNEGSKA (reference sequence). The CDR3 length is 15 residues. V gave up 6 bases and J gave up 4 bases; unmatched junction bases: 12.